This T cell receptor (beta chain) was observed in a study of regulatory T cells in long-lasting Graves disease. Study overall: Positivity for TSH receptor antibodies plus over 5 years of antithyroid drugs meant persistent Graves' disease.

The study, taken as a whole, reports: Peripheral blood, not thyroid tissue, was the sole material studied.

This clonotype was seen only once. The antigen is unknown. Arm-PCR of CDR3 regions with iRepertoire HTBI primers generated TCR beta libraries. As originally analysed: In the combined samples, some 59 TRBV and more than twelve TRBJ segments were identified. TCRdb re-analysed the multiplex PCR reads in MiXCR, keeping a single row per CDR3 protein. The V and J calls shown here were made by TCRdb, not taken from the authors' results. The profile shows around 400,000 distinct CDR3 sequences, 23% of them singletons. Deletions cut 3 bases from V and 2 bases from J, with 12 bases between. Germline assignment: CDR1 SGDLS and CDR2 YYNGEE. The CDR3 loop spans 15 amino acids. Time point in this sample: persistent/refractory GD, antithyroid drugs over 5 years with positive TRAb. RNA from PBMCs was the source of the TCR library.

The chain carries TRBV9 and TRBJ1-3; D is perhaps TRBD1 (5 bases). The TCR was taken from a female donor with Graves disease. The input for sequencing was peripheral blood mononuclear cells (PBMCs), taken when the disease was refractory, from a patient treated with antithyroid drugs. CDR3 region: CASSGGLGPGNTIYF. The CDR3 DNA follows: TGTGCCAGCAGCGGGGGTTTGGGGCCTGGAAACACCATATATTTT.